The clone carrying this T cell receptor (beta chain) was seen once. Antigen unknown. These data come from a study of T cell responses to AZD1222 COVID-19 vaccine. Study findings and constraints: Targeting of unmutated variant regions was reportedly seen in nearly half of spike-specific TCRs.

This CDR3 comprises 15 residues. V was clipped by 4 bases and J by 0 bases; unmatched bases: 5. Germline V gives CDR1 SGHVS, CDR2 FNYEAQ. The protocol was immunoSEQ multiplex PCR, while the TCRdb copy is restricted to in-frame clones and leaves out a portion. The repertoire holds over 130,000 clones, with 80% to 95% as singletons. The chain is built from TRBV7-6 and TRBJ1-2; 7 bases are shared with TRBD1. Sequencing used peripheral blood, obtained 28 days after the second AZD1222 dose. This TCR came from an adult who received the AZD1222 COVID-19 vaccine. As DNA, the CDR3 is TGTGCCAGCAGCTCAACAGGGGAAGCTAACTATGGCTACACCTTC. It yields the protein CASSSTGEANYGYTF.